This T cell receptor beta chain was captured by sequencing in a study of T cell responses to AZD1222 COVID-19 vaccine. Study-wide findings and caveats: Just six people given AZD1222 tested seropositive at baseline. At 160-218 and 743-854, vaccine-associated CD4 TCRs were dominant, and they spanned spike.

The table came from immunoSEQ multiplex PCR; TCRdb's copy has only in-frame clones and leaves some out. The sample lists more than 150,000 clones; 75% to 95% were seen once. On this clone itself: What it binds is not known.

The clonotype was recovered from an adult in good health. Sequencing used peripheral blood, obtained on day 0 of AZD1222 vaccination.

CDR3 loop: CASSPLGTGSGNTIYF. CDR3 DNA sequence: TGTGCCAGCAGCCCACTCGGGACAGGGTCTGGAAACACCATATATTTT. The rearrangement links TRBV2 to TRBJ1-3, with 9 positions matching TRBD1. Germline V gene sequence: CDR1 SNHLY, CDR2 FYNNEI. CDR3 length: 16 amino acids. Trimming cost V 6 bases and J 1 base; bases outside gene matches: 7.